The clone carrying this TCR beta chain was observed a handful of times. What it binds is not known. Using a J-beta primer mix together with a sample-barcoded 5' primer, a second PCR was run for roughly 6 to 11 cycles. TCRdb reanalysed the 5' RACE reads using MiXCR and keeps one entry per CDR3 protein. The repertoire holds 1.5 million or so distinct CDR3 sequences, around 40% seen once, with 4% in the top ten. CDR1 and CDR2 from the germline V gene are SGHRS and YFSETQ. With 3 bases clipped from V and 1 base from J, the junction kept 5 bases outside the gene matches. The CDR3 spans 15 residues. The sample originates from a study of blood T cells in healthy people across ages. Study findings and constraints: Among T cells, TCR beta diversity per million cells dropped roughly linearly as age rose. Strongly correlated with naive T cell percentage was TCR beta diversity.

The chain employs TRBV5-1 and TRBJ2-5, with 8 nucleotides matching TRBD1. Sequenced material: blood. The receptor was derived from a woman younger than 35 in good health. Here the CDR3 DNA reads TGCGCCAGCAGCTCGGACAGGGTTGGCCAAGAGACCCAGTACTTC. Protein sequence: CASSSDRVGQETQYF.